The 25 T cell receptor beta chains listed next were all sequenced from one sample in a study of metastatic and nonmetastatic thyroid tumors. MiXCR reprocessed the PCR reads for TCRdb. The table has approximately 30,000 clones, less than 25% seen once; the top ten hold roughly 2.2%. None of the patients had undergone any treatment ahead of thyroid surgery. What was sequenced was blood. The receptors shown here come from a female donor with papillary thyroid cancer or a benign thyroid nodule (not recorded which). Some clones in this sample may be carry-over from other donors' samples.

This clone appeared many times. J is TRBJ2-5 and V is TRBV11-3, with 7 bases aligning to TRBD2. This CDR3 region has 13 residues. The V and J ends lost 3 bases and 3 bases, in that order; junction bases with no gene match: 1. Germline lookup yields CDR1 SGHNT and CDR2 YENEEA. The CDR3 region has the DNA TGTGCCAGCAGCTTGGGGACTAAAGAGACCCAGTACTTC. This gives the protein CASSLGTKETQYF. The full variable domain, its missing parts supplied by reference TRBV11-3 and TRBJ2-5, is EAGVVQSPRYKIIEKKQPVAFWCNPISGHNTLYWYLQNLGQGPELLIRYENEEAVDDSQLPKDRFSAERLKGVDSTLKIQPAELGDSAVYLCASSLGTKETQYFGPGTRLLVL.

This clone was counted many times. V and J are TRBV24-1 and TRBJ2-2; no clear D. V gave up 7 bases and J gave up 0 bases, with 2 bases separating them. The CDR3 is made up of 12 amino acids. CDR1 and CDR2 (germline): KGHDR, SFDVKD. Here the CDR3 reads CATRTNTGELFF. As DNA, the CDR3 is TGTGCCACCAGAACGAACACCGGGGAGCTGTTTTTT.

In regard to this clone: One end of the junction does not line up with germline, which may come from a read error. The rearrangement joins TRBV11-2 to TRBJ2-2; D perhaps matches TRBD2 (5 bases). Germline V gene data show CDR1 as SGHAT and CDR2 as FQNNGV. The CDR3 is 15 residues long. CDR3 sequence (DNA): TGTGCCAGCAGCCCACTCACACTGGCTTCCGGGGAGCTGATTTTT. It codes for CASSPLTLASGELIF.

V and J are TRBV7-6 and TRBJ2-2; perhaps TRBD2 as D (6 bases). CDR3 length: 21 amino acids. The V and J ends lost 3 bases and 2 bases respectively, with 28 bases between them. Looked up from germline, CDR1 is SGHVS and CDR2 is FNYEAQ. CDR3 residues: CASSLGLWQRASGGNTGELFF. Here the CDR3 DNA reads TGTGCCAGCAGCTTGGGGCTTTGGCAGCGGGCCTCCGGCGGAAACACCGGGGAGCTGTTTTTT.

This clone was seen at least ten times. CDR3 protein: CASSFETVNQPQHF. CDR3 coding DNA: TGTGCCAGCAGTTTCGAAACGGTTAATCAGCCCCAGCATTTT. The rearrangement uses TRBV6-2 or TRBV6-3 and TRBJ1-5; D unresolved. The V end was cut by 4 bases, the J end by 4 bases, with 11 bases between. The CDR3 has 14 residues. Germline V gives CDR1 MNHEY, CDR2 SVGEGT.

This clone occurred many times. The chain joins TRBV20-1 to TRBJ1-3; 7 positions match TRBD1. V shed 0 bases, J shed 1 base, and the junction held 6 bases outside the gene matches. CDR1 and CDR2 from the germline V gene are DFQATT and SNEGSKA (reference sequence). The CDR3 spans 16 residues. Here the CDR3 DNA reads TGCAGTGCTAGAGACCACATGACAGGGTCTGGAAACACCATATATTTT. Translating gives CSARDHMTGSGNTIYF.

At least ten counts were recorded for this clone. The V call is TRBV28, the J call TRBJ2-5; the D is unclear. CDR1 and CDR2 (germline): MDHEN, SYDVKM. V was clipped by 3 bases and J by 3 bases, with 8 bases between them. This CDR3 region has 13 residues. The CDR3 DNA reads as TGTGCCAGCAGTTTCTGGGTCGAAGAGACCCAGTACTTC. It is translated as CASSFWVEETQYF. The full variable domain, with the rest looked up from reference TRBV28 and TRBJ2-5, is DVKVTQSSRYLVKRTGEKVFLECVQDMDHENMFWYRQDPGLGLRLIYFSYDVKMKEKGDIPEGYSVSREKKERFSLILESASTNQTSMYLCASSFWVEETQYFGPGTRLLVL.

This clone was seen ten or more times. The J gene is TRBJ1-1, the V gene TRBV4-3, with D unresolved. CDR1 and CDR2 (germline): LGHNA, YSLEER. Trimming cost V 4 bases and J 1 base, with 16 bases left between them. This CDR3 is 16 amino acids long. The CDR3 protein is CASSRNLADGNTEAFF. Here the CDR3 DNA reads TGCGCCAGCAGCCGAAACCTCGCCGACGGGAACACTGAAGCTTTCTTT.

Details on this clone: At one end, the junction sequence differs from germline, possibly due to a read error. The rearrangement uses TRBV6-2 or TRBV6-3 and TRBJ2-1; perhaps TRBD2 as D (6 bases). This CDR3 is 16 amino acids long. CDR1 MNHEY and CDR2 SVGEGT come from the germline V gene. The CDR3 loop is CASRVRPGVSDNEQFF. In nucleotides, the CDR3 is TGTGCGAGCAGGGTGCGCCCGGGGGTCTCCGACAATGAGCAGTTCTTC.

This clone is medium-sized (0.01 to 0.1%) within its sample. The chain has TRBV12-3 or TRBV12-4 and TRBJ2-5; the D is unclear. V was shortened by 5 bases and J by 0 bases, with 13 bases between the two germline ends. The CDR3 length is 15 residues. The CDR3 spells CASSPPGQYQETQYF. In DNA form, the CDR3 reads TGTGCCAGCAGTCCCCCGGGCCAGTACCAAGAGACCCAGTACTTC.

A few counts support this clone. V and J are TRBV6-1 and TRBJ2-2; 7 bases fit TRBD1. V was pared by 7 bases and J by 5 bases, with 7 bases of the junction left unmatched. The CDR3 spans 14 residues. The V gene's germline CDR1 is MNHNS and CDR2 SASEGT. The CDR3 loop is CASKRQGWTGELFF. CDR3 DNA sequence: TGTGCCAGCAAAAGACAGGGTTGGACCGGGGAGCTGTTTTTT.

In its sample, this clone was seen many times. J is TRBJ1-1 and V is TRBV27; D call uncertain. Trimming left V 5 bases short and J 1 base short, with 8 bases between. Germline CDR1 reads MNHEY; CDR2 reads SMNVEV (reference sequence). This CDR3 has 13 amino acids. CDR3 coding DNA: TGTGCCAGCAGTACTACCAAGAACACTGAAGCTTTCTTT. This encodes CASSTTKNTEAFF.

Judged by abundance, this clone is medium-sized. The chain carries TRBV6-1 and TRBJ2-7, with 10 bases identical to TRBD1. The germline V gene has CDR1 MNHNS and CDR2 SASEGT. The CDR3 consists of 13 residues. Trimming at V came to 6 bases and at J to 3 bases, leaving 2 bases not matched to a gene. The CDR3 coding sequence is TGTGCCAGCAGAGGGACAGGGGTCTACGAGCAGTACTTC. Residues: CASRGTGVYEQYF.

Regarding this clone: The same CDR3 is also encoded by other DNA sequences in this sample. The J gene is TRBJ2-2, the V gene TRBV28; D unresolved. Germline-derived CDR1 and CDR2 are MDHEN and SYDVKM. The CDR3 sequence is 14 residues long. Trimming removed 3 bases from V and 11 bases from J, with 16 bases in between. CDR3 sequence: CASSFRGRDVELFF. The CDR3, as DNA: TGTGCCAGCAGTTTTAGAGGTCGTGACGTTGAGCTGTTTTTT.

V is TRBV7-9 and J is TRBJ2-3, with a weak D call TRBD2 (6 bases). CDR1 and CDR2 (germline): SEHNR, FQNEAQ (reference sequence). The CDR3 sequence is 13 residues long. The CDR3 sequence is CVTSGELAGTQYF. CDR3 nucleotides: TGTGTCACCTCGGGAGAATTAGCTGGTACGCAGTATTTT.

This clone was recorded many times. The V call is TRBV12-3 or TRBV12-4, the J call TRBJ1-2; 8 nucleotides match TRBD1. V shed 10 bases, J shed 8 bases, and the junction held 12 bases outside the gene matches. The CDR3 is made up of 13 amino acids. CDR3 sequence (DNA): TGTGCCATTGATCGACAGGGGAGATGGGGCTACACCTTC. This gives the protein CAIDRQGRWGYTF.

Many counts were recorded for this clone. The rearrangement joins TRBV18 to TRBJ1-3; 7 bases align to TRBD1. The CDR3 loop spans 16 amino acids. Per germline, CDR1 KGHSH and CDR2 LQKENI. Germline trimming cut 5 bases from V and 0 bases from J; bases unmatched to any gene: 7. In nucleotides, the CDR3 is TGTGCCAGCTCAGCGACAGGGTCCAGCTCTGGAAACACCATATATTTT. This gives the protein CASSATGSSSGNTIYF.

The rearrangement links TRBV5-1 to TRBJ1-2, with D perhaps TRBD1 (6 bases). The CDR3 has 13 residues. Trimming cost V 1 base and J 4 bases, with 8 bases left between them. Germline V gives CDR1 SGHRS, CDR2 YFSETQ. CDR3 amino acids: CASSLPGVYGYTF. In nucleotides, the CDR3 is TGCGCCAGCAGCTTGCCAGGGGTCTATGGCTACACCTTC.

By share, this clone ranks as medium-sized. The V and J genes are TRBV5-1 and TRBJ1-2; D possibly corresponds to TRBD1 (6 bases). There are 16 residues in the CDR3. CDR1 SGHRS and CDR2 YFSETQ come from the germline V gene. Trimming removed 0 bases from V and 2 bases from J, with 14 bases in between. The CDR3 nucleotides read TGCGCCAGCAGCTTGGACCCCAGGGGTCAGAACTATGGCTACACCTTC. It codes for CASSLDPRGQNYGYTF.

This clone was recorded many times. The chain carries TRBV18 and TRBJ2-3; possibly TRBD1 for D (5 bases). The V gene's germline CDR1 is KGHSH and CDR2 LQKENI. Between the trimmed V and J ends, which lost 3 bases and 2 bases, there was a span of 12 bases. CDR3 length equals 15 residues. The CDR3 region is CASSPRQSDTDTQYF. The CDR3 coding sequence is TGTGCCAGCTCACCCCGACAGAGCGACACAGATACGCAGTATTTT.

This clone came up many times. The J gene is TRBJ1-1, the V gene TRBV7-8; 9 nucleotides match TRBD1. V shed 4 bases, J shed 1 base, and the junction held 10 bases outside the gene matches. Germline lookup yields CDR1 SGHVS and CDR2 FQNEAQ. There are 17 residues in the CDR3. The CDR3 DNA is TGTGCCAGCAGCTCTGGGACAGGGATGATTTCGAACACTGAAGCTTTCTTT. It is translated as CASSSGTGMISNTEAFF.

This chain uses TRBV6-1 with TRBJ2-5, with D maybe TRBD2 (5 bases). V lost 3 bases, J lost 2 bases, and 10 bases lay in between. The germline V gene encodes CDR1 MNHNS and CDR2 SASEGT. The CDR3 runs to 14 residues. The CDR3 DNA reads as TGTGCCAGCAGTGATGGTCCGGGGCAAGAGACCCAGTACTTC. Its protein product is CASSDGPGQETQYF.

This clone appeared many times. A much larger clone sits a single nucleotide away, making a read error possible. Additional DNA sequences in this sample encode the identical CDR3. The chain employs TRBV12-5 and TRBJ2-7; D gene ambiguous. Germline CDR1 and CDR2: LGHNT and FRNRAP. The CDR3 sequence is 12 residues long. The CDR3 sequence: CASADTPYEQYF. The CDR3 DNA follows: TGTGCCAGTGCTGACACTCCCTACGAGCAGTACTTC.

The chain has TRBV7-2 and TRBJ2-3; D is unclear. With 1 base removed from V and 6 bases from J, the gap between germline ends came to 11 bases. Per germline, CDR1 SGHTA and CDR2 FQGNSA. This CDR3 is built from 14 residues. The CDR3 DNA reads TGTGCCAGCAGCTTAGTAGTTCATTCGGATACGCAGTATTTT. Translating it yields CASSLVVHSDTQYF.

With respect to this clone: A much larger clone lies a single base off, so this may be a read error. This chain connects TRBV12-3 or TRBV12-4 to TRBJ1-1, with D perhaps matching TRBD1 (5 bases). The CDR3 has 14 amino acids. CDR3 sequence: CARSLSGGNTGAFF. CDR3 bases: TGTGCCAGAAGTTTATCCGGGGGTAACACTGGAGCTTTCTTT.